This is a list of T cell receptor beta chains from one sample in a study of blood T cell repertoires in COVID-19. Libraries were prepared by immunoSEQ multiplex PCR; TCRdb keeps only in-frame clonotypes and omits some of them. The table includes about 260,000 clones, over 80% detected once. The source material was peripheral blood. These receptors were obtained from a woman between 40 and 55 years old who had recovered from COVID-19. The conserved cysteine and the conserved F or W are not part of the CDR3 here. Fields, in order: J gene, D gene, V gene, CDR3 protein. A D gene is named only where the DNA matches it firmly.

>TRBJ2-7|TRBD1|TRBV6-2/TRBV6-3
ASSYTRRQGNGSY
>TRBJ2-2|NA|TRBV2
ASAPAGAGELF
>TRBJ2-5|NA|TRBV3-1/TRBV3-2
ASRQGQQETQY
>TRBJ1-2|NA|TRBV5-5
ASSSDSNYGYT
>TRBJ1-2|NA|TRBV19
ASSLTGVANYGYT
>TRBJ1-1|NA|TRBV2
ASIPPGAGNTEAF
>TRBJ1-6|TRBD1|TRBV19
ASRQGRVVSPLH
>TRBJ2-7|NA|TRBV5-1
ASSLGPGEQY
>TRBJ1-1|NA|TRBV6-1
ASSDALGMDTEAF
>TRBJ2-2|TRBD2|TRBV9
ASSVGGGTGELF
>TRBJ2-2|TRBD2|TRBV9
ASSPSGGSYTGELF
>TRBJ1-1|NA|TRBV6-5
ASSHHRGTEAF
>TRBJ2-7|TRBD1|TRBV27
ASSLRDRASYEQY
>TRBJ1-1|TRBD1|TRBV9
ASTLGQPNTEAF
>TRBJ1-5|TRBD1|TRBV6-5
ASSPGQGEDQPQH
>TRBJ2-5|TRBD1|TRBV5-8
ASSARGQGAIWEKTQY
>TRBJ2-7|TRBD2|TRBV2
ASRRERLAYEQY
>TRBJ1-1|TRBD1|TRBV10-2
ASTPDRGVYSF
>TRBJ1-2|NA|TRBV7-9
ALGGYGYT
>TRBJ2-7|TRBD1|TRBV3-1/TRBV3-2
ASSHLGQGTYEQY
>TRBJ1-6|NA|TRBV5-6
ASTRGYSKSPLH
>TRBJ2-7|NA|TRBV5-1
ASSFSAGTYEQY